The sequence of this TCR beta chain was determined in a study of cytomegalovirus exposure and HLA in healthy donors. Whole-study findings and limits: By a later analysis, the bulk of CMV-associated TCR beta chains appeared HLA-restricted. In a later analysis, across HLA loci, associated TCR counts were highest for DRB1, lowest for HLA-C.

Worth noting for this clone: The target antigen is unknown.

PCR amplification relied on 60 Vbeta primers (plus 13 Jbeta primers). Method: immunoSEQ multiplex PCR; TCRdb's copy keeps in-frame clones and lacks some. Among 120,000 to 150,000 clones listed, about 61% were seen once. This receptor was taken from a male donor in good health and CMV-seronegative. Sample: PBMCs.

CDR3 nucleotide sequence: TGTGCCAGCAGCTTAGCCTCGACAGGGGGCAATGAAAAACTGTTTTTT. Residues: CASSLASTGGNEKLFF. This chain joins TRBV7-2 and TRBJ1-4; 10 positions match TRBD1. The CDR3 is 16 residues long. Looked up from germline, CDR1 is SGHTA and CDR2 is FQGNSA. J lost 5 bases, V lost 0 bases, and 3 bases had no gene match.